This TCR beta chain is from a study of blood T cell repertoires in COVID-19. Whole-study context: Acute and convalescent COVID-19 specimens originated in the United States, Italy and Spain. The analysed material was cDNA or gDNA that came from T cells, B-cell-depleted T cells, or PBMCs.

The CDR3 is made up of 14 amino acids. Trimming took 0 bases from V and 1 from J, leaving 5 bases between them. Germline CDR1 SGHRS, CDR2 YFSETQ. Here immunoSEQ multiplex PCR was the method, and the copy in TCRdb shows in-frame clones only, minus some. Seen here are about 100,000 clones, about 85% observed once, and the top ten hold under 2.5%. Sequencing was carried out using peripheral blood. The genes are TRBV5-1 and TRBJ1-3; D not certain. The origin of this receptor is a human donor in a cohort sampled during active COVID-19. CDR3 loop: CASSLGASGNTIYF. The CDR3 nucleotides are TGCGCCAGCAGCTTGGGGGCTTCTGGAAACACCATATATTTT.